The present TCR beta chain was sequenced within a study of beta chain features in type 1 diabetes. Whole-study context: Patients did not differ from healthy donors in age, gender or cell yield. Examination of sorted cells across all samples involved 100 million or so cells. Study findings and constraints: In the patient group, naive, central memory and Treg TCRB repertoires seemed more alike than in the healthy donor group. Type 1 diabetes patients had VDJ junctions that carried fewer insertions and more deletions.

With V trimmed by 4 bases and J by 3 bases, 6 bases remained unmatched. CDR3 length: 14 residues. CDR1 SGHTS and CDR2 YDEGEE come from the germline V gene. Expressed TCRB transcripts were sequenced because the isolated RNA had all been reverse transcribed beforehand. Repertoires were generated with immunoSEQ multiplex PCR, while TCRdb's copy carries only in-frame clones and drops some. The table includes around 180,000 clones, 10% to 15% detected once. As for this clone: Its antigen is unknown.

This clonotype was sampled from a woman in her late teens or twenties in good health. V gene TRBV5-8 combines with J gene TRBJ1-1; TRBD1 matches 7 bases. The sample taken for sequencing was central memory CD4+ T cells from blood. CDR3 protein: CASSIGTDHTEAFF. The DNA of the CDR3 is TGTGCCAGCAGCATTGGGACAGATCACACTGAAGCTTTCTTT.